This is a list of T cell receptor beta chains from one sample in a study of T and B cells in COVID-19 patients. A single record per CDR3 protein comes from TCRdb applying MiXCR to the multiplex PCR reads. The data show some 5,000 distinct CDR3 sequences, 27% seen once. Sequencing input: blood. These receptors all stem from a human donor with active COVID-19. Each CDR3 is given with its conserved first and last residue. A D gene is named only where the DNA matches it firmly. Clone size is stated in some rows and not others, as once, few, many or a class when expanded.

J gene: TRBJ2-1
D gene: NA
clone size: NA
V gene: TRBV28
CDR3 DNA: TGTGCCAGCGGTACAGGGTTTATCAATGAGCAGTTCTTC
CDR3 protein: CASGTGFINEQFF

J gene: TRBJ2-7
D gene: NA
clone size: NA
V gene: TRBV15
CDR3 DNA: TGTGCCACCAGCAGTTACGGCGTGGGTTACGAGCAGTACTTC
CDR3 protein: CATSSYGVGYEQYF

J gene: TRBJ2-5
D gene: TRBD1
clone size: once
V gene: TRBV4-3
CDR3 DNA: TGCGCCAGCAGCCGGTTTTGGGACAGGGGAGAGACCCAGTACTTC
CDR3 protein: CASSRFWDRGETQYF

J gene: TRBJ2-3
D gene: TRBD2
clone size: NA
V gene: TRBV4-2
CDR3 DNA: TGTGCCAGCAGCCCCCTAAAAGCGGGGTTCACAGATACGCAGTATTTT
CDR3 protein: CASSPLKAGFTDTQYF

J gene: TRBJ2-1
D gene: TRBD2
clone size: NA
V gene: TRBV6-1
CDR3 DNA: TGTGCCAGCAGTGAGGGGGGGAGCGTAGGCAATGAGCAGTTCTTC
CDR3 protein: CASSEGGSVGNEQFF

J gene: TRBJ1-2
D gene: NA
clone size: few
V gene: TRBV5-1
CDR3 DNA: TGCGCCAGCAGCGGGACGACAGCGAGCGGCTACACCTTC
CDR3 protein: CASSGTTASGYTF

J gene: TRBJ2-5
D gene: NA
clone size: NA
V gene: TRBV27
CDR3 DNA: TGTGCCAGCATACCCGGGGGGCTTCAAGAGACCCAGTACTTC
CDR3 protein: CASIPGGLQETQYF

J gene: TRBJ2-7
D gene: NA
clone size: medium-sized
V gene: TRBV27
CDR3 DNA: TGTGCCAGCAGTTTATGGGATGGGACGAAAGATACGATGCAGTACTTC
CDR3 protein: CASSLWDGTKDTMQYF

J gene: TRBJ2-7
D gene: NA
clone size: medium-sized
V gene: TRBV6-2/TRBV6-3
CDR3 DNA: TGTGCCAGTGTCGACGGGGCCGACGAGCAGTACTTC
CDR3 protein: CASVDGADEQYF

J gene: TRBJ1-1
D gene: NA
clone size: NA
V gene: TRBV11-1
CDR3 DNA: TGTGCCAGCACCCCATCCGTGGACAGGAACACTGAAGCTTTCTTT
CDR3 protein: CASTPSVDRNTEAFF